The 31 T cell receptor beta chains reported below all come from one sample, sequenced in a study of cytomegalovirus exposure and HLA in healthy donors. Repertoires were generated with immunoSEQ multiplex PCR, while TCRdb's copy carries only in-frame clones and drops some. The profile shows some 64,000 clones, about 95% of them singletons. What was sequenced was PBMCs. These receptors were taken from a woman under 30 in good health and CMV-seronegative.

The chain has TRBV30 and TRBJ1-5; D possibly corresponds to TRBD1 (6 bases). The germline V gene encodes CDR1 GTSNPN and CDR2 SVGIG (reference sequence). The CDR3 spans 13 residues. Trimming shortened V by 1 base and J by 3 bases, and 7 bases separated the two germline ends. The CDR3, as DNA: TGTGCCTGGAGTGGGGACACCAATCAGCCCCAGCATTTT. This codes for CAWSGDTNQPQHF.

The CDR3 nucleotides are TGTGCCAGCAGGGGAGGGGGGGATACGCAGTATTTT. Amino acid sequence: CASRGGGDTQYF. The chain employs TRBV6-1 and TRBJ2-3; D is possibly TRBD2 (7 bases). Trimming shortened V by 6 bases and J by 6 bases, and 10 bases separated the two germline ends. There are 12 residues in the CDR3. The germline V gene encodes CDR1 MNHNS and CDR2 SASEGT.

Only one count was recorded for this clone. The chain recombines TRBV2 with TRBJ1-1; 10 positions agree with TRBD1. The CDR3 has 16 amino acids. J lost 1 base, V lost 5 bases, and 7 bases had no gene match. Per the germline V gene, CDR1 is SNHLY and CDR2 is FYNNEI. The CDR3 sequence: CASSSRDRGPNTEAFF. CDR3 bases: TGTGCCAGCAGTAGCCGGGACAGGGGCCCGAACACTGAAGCTTTCTTT.

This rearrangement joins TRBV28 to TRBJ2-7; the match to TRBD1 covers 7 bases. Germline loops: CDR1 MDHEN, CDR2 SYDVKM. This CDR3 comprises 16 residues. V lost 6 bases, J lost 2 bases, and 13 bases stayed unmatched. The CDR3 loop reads CASSESPRGLPYEQYF. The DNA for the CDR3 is TGTGCCAGCAGCGAATCCCCAAGGGGGCTCCCCTACGAGCAGTACTTC. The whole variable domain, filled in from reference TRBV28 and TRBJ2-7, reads DVKVTQSSRYLVKRTGEKVFLECVQDMDHENMFWYRQDPGLGLRLIYFSYDVKMKEKGDIPEGYSVSREKKERFSLILESASTNQTSMYLCASSESPRGLPYEQYFGPGTRLTVT.

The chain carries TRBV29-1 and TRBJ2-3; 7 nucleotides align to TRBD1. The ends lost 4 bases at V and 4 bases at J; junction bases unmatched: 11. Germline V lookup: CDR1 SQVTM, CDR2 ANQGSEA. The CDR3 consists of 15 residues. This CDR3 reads CSVAGVGGGADTQYF. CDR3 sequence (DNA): TGCAGCGTTGCAGGGGTAGGGGGCGGCGCAGATACGCAGTATTTT.

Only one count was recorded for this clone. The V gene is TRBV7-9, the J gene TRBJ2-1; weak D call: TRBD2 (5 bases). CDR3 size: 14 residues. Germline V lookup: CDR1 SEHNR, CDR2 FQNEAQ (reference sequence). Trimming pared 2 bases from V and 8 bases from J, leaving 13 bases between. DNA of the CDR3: TGTGCCAGCAGCTTATTGGGAGTCGGGGATGAGCAGTTCTTC. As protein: CASSLLGVGDEQFF.

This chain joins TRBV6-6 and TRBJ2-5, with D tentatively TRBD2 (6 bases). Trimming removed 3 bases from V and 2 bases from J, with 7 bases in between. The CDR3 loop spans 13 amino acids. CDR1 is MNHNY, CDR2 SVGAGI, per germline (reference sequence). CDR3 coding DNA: TGTGCCAGCAGTTATAGCGGACAAGAGACCCAGTACTTC. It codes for CASSYSGQETQYF.

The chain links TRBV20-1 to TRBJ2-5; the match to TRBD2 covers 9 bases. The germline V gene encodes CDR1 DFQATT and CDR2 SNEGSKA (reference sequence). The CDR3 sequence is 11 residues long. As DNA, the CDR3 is TGCAGCGCGGGGGGGGGAGAGACCCAGTACTTC. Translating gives CSAGGGETQYF.

The DNA for the CDR3 is TGTGCCAGCGGGGGGGCCGCCTCCTACAATGAGCAGTTCTTC. Translating it yields CASGGAASYNEQFF. J is TRBJ2-1 and V is TRBV5-6; possibly TRBD2 for D (7 bases). V was shortened by 7 bases and J by 0 bases, with 11 bases between the two germline ends. Germline assignment: CDR1 SGHDT and CDR2 YYEEEE. The CDR3 consists of 14 residues.

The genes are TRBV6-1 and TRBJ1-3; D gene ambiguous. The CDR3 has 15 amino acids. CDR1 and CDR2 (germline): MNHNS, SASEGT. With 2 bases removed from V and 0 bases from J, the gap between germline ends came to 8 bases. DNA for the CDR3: TGTGCCAGCAGTGAATGGGCAGGCTCTGGAAACACCATATATTTT. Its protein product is CASSEWAGSGNTIYF.

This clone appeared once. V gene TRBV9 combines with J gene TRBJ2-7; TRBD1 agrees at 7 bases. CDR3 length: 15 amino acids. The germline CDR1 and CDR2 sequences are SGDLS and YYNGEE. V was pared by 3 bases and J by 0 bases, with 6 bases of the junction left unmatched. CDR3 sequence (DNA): TGTGCCAGCAGCGCGAACCACAGGGGCTCCTACGAGCAGTACTTC. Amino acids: CASSANHRGSYEQYF.

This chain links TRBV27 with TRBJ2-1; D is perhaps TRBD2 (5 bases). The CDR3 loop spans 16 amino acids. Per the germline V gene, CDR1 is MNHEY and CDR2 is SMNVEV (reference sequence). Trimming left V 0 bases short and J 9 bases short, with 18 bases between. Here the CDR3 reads CASSLSAEGSFGEQFF. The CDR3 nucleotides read TGTGCCAGCAGTTTATCCGCAGAGGGCTCGTTCGGTGAGCAGTTCTTC.

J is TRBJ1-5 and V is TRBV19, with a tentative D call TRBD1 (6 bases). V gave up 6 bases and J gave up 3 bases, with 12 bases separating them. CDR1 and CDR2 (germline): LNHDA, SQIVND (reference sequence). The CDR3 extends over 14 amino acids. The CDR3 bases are TGTGCCAGTAGCCCAACAGGGAACAATCAGCCCCAGCATTTT. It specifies CASSPTGNNQPQHF.

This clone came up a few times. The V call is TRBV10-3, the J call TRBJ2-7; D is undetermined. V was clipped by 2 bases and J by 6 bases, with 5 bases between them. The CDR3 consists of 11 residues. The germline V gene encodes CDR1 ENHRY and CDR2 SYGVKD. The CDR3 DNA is TGTGCCATCAGTGAGGGAGTCGAGCAGTACTTC. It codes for CAISEGVEQYF.

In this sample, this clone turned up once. The CDR3 DNA reads as TGTGCCAGCAGTTACTCTCTAGCAGAAATCACAGATACGCAGTATTTT. Residues: CASSYSLAEITDTQYF. The chain carries TRBV6-5 and TRBJ2-3; D perhaps matches TRBD2 (5 bases). Germline CDR1 is MNHEY and CDR2 is SVGAGI. The CDR3 sequence is 16 residues long. Trimming shortened V by 0 bases and J by 2 bases, and 12 bases separated the two germline ends.

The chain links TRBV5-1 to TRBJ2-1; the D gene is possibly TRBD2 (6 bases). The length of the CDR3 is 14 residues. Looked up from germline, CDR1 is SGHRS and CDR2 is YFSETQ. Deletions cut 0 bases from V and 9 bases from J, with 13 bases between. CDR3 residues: CASSLEGLLREQFF. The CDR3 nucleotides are TGCGCCAGCAGCTTGGAGGGACTTCTACGTGAGCAGTTCTTC.

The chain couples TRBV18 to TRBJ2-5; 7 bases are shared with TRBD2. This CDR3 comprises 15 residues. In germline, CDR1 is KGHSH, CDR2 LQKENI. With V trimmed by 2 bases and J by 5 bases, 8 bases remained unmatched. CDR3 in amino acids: CASSPFGRSLETQYF. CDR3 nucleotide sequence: TGTGCCAGCTCACCATTCGGGAGGAGTTTGGAGACCCAGTACTTC.

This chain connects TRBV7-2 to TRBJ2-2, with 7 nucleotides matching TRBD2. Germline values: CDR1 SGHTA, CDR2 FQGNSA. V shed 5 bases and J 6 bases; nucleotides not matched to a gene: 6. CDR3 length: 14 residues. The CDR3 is CASSPGLGSGELFF. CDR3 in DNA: TGTGCCAGCAGCCCCGGACTAGGGTCCGGGGAGCTGTTTTTT.

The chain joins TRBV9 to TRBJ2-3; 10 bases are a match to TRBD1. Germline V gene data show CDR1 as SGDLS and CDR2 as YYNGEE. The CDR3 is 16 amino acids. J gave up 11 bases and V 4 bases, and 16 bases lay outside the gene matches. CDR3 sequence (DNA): TGTGCCAGCAGCATAAGACAGGGGGCAGGGGTTGAGGTGCAGTATTTT. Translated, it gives CASSIRQGAGVEVQYF.

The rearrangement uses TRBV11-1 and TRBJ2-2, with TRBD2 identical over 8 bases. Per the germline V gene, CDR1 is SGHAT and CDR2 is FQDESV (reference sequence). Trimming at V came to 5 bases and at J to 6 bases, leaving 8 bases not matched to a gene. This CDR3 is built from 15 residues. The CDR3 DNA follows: TGTGCCAGCAGCCCCCGGGGGGGGTTCTCCGGGGAGCTGTTTTTT. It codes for CASSPRGGFSGELFF. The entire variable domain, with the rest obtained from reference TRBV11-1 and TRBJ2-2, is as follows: EAEVAQSPRYKITEKSQAVAFWCDPISGHATLYWYRQILGQGPELLVQFQDESVVDDSQLPKDRFSAERLKGVDSTLKIQPAELGDSAMYLCASSPRGGFSGELFFGEGSRLTVL.

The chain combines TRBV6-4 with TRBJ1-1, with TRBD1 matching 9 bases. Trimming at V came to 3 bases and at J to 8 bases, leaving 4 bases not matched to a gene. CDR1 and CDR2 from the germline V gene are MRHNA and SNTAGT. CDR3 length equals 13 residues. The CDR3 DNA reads TGTGCCAGCAGTGAGGGACAGGGCTTCGAAGCTTTCTTT. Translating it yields CASSEGQGFEAFF.

CDR3 region: CASSLGGDGSYNEQFF. The DNA of the CDR3 is TGTGCCAGCAGCTTGGGGGGGGATGGCTCCTACAATGAGCAGTTCTTC. This chain links TRBV5-4 with TRBJ2-1; D may be TRBD2 (6 bases). The germline gives CDR1 SGHNT, CDR2 YYREEE (reference sequence). V lost 0 bases to trimming and J lost 0 bases, with 10 bases between them. This CDR3 has 16 amino acids.

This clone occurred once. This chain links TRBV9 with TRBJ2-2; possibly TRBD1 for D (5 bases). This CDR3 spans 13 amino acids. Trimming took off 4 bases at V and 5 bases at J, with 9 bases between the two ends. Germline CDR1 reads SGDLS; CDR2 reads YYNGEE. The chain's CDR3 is CASSPRQTGELFF. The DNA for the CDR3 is TGTGCCAGCAGCCCCCGACAGACCGGGGAGCTGTTTTTT.

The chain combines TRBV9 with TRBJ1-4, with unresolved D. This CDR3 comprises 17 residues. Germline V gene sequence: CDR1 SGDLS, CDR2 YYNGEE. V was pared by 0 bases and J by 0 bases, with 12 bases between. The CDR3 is CASSVGWHISTNEKLFF. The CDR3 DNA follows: TGTGCCAGCAGCGTAGGGTGGCATATCTCAACTAATGAAAAACTGTTTTTT.

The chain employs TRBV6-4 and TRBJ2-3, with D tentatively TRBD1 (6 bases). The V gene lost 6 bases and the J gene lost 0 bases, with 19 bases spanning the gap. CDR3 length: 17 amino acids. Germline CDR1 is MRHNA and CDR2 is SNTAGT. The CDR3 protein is CASSPGGGAGSTDTQYF. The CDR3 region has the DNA TGTGCCAGCAGCCCCGGTGGGGGCGCAGGGAGCACAGATACGCAGTATTTT.

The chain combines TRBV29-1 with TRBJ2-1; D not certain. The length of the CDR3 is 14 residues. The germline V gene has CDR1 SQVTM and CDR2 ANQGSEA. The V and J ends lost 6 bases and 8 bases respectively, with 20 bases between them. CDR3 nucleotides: TGCAGCGTCGAAAGGAGAGCCGCCGGTGATGAGCAGTTCTTC. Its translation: CSVERRAAGDEQFF.

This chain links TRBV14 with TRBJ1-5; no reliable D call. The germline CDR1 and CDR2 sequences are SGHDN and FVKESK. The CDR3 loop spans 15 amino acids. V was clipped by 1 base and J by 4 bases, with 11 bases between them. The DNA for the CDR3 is TGTGCCAGCAGCCAAGCTGGCTCCCCGAATCAGCCCCAGCATTTT. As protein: CASSQAGSPNQPQHF.

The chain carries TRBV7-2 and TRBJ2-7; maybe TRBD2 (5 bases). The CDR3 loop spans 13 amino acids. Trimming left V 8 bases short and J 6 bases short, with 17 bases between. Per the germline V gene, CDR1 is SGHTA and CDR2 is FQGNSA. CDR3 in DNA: TGTGCCAGCGTACCCCCCTTAGGGAGCGAGCAGTACTTC. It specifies CASVPPLGSEQYF.

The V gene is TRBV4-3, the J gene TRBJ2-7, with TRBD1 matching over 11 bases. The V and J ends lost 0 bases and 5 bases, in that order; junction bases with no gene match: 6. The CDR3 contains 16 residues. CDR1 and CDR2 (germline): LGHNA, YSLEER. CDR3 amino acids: CASSQELGQGADEQYF. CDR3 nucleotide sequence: TGCGCCAGCAGCCAAGAACTCGGACAGGGGGCCGACGAGCAGTACTTC.

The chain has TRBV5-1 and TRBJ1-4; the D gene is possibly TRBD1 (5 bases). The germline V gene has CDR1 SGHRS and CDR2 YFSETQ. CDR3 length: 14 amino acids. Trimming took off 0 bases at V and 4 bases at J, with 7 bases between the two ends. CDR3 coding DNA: TGCGCCAGCAGCTTGGAGGGACTTAATGAAAAACTGTTTTTT. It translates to CASSLEGLNEKLFF.

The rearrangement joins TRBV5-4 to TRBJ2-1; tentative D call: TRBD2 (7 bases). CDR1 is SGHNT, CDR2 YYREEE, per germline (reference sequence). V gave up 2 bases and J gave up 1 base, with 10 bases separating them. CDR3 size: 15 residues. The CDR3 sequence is CASSFRGGSYNEQFF. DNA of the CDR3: TGTGCCAGCAGCTTTAGGGGGGGGTCCTACAATGAGCAGTTCTTC.